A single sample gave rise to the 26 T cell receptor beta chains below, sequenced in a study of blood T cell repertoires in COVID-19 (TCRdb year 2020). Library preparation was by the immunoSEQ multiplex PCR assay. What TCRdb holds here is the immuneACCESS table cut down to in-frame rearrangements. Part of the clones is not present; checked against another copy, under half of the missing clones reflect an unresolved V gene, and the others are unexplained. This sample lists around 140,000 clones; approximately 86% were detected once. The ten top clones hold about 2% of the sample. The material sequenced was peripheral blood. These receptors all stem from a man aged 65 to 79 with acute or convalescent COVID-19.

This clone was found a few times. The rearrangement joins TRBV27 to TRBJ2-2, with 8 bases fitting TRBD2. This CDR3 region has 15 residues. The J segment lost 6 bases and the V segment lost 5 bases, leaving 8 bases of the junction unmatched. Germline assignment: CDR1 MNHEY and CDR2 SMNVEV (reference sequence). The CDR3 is CASSAAGGEPGELFF. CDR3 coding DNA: TGTGCCAGCAGTGCGGCGGGGGGCGAGCCCGGGGAGCTGTTTTTT.

CDR3 loop: CASSFRGNVSPLHF. CDR3 DNA sequence: TGTGCCAGCAGCTTTCGGGGGAACGTTTCACCCCTCCACTTT. The chain carries TRBV7-9 and TRBJ1-6, with D perhaps TRBD1 (5 bases). The CDR3 loop spans 14 amino acids. With 3 bases removed from V and 9 bases from J, the gap between germline ends came to 12 bases. CDR1 SEHNR and CDR2 FQNEAQ come from the germline V gene (reference sequence). The full variable domain, completed using reference TRBV7-9 and TRBJ1-6, is DTGVSQNPRHKITKRGQNVTFRCDPISEHNRLYWYRQTLGQGPEFLTYFQNEAQLEKSRLLSDRFSAERPKGSFSTLEIQRTEQGDSAMYLCASSFRGNVSPLHFGNGTRLTVT.

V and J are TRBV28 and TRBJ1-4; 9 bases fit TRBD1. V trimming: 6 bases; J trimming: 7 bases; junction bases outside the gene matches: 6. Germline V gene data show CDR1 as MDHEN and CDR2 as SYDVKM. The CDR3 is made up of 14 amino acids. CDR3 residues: CASSTGQGSEKLFF. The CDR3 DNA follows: TGTGCCAGCAGCACCGGACAGGGGAGTGAAAAACTGTTTTTT.

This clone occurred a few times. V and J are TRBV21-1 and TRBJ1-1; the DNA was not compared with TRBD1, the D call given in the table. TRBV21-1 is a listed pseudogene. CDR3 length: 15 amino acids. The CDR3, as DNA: TGTGCCAGCAGCAAAGGGGGGACATTTAACACTGAAGCTTTCTTT. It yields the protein CASSKGGTFNTEAFF.

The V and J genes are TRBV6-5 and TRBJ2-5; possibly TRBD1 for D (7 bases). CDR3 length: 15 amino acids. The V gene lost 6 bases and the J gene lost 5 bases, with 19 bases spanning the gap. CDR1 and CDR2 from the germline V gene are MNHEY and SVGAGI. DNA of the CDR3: TGTGCCAGCAGGGGACGGGGGACAGTATCGGAGACCCAGTACTTC. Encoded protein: CASRGRGTVSETQYF.

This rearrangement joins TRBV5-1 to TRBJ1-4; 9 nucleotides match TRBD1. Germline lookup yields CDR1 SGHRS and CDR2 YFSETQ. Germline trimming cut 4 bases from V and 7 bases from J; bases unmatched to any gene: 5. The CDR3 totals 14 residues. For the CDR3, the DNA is TGCGCCAGCAGCCCGGGACAGGGTGGTGAAAAACTGTTTTTT. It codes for CASSPGQGGEKLFF.

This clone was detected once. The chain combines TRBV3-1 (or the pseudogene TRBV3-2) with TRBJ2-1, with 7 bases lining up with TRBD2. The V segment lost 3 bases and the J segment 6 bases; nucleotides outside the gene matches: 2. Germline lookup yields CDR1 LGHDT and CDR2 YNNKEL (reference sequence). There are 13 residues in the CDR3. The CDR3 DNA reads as TGTGCCAGCAGCCATGGACTAGTCAATGAGCAGTTCTTC. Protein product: CASSHGLVNEQFF.

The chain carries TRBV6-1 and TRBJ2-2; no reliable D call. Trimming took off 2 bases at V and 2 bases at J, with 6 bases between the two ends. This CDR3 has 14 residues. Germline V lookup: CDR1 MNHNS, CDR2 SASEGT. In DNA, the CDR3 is TGTGCCAGCAGTGAAATTCGTAACACCGGGGAGCTGTTTTTT. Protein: CASSEIRNTGELFF.

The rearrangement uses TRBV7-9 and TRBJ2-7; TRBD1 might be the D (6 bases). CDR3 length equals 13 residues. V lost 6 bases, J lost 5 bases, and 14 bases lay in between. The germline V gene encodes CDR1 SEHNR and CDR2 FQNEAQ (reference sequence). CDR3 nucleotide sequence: TGTGCCAGCAGGCAGGGGCCTCGGGACGAGCAGTACTTC. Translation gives CASRQGPRDEQYF.

The CDR3 spells CASSPPQQGRTEAFF. Written as DNA, the CDR3 is TGTGCCAGCTCACCACCGCAACAGGGGCGGACTGAAGCTTTCTTT. The rearrangement joins TRBV18 to TRBJ1-1, with 7 bases aligning to TRBD1. Trimming at V came to 0 bases and at J to 5 bases, leaving 6 bases not matched to a gene. CDR3 length: 15 residues. Germline V gives CDR1 KGHSH, CDR2 LQKENI.

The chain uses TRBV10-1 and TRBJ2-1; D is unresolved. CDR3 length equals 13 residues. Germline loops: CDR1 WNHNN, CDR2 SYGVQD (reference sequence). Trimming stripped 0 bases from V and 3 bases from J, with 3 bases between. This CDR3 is CASSESFYNEQFF. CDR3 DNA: TGCGCCAGCAGTGAGTCCTTCTACAATGAGCAGTTCTTC.

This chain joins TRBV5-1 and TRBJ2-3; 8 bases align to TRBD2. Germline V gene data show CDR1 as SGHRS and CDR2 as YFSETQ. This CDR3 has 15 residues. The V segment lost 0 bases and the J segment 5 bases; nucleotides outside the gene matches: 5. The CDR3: CASSLDGRAVDTQYF. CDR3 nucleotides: TGCGCCAGCAGCTTGGACGGGAGGGCCGTAGATACGCAGTATTTT.

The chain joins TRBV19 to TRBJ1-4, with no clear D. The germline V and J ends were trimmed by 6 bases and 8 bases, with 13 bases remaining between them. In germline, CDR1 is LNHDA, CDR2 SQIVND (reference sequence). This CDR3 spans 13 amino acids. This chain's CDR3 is CASRLPGNEKLFF. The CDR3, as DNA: TGTGCCAGTAGGCTCCCGGGGAACGAAAAACTGTTTTTT.

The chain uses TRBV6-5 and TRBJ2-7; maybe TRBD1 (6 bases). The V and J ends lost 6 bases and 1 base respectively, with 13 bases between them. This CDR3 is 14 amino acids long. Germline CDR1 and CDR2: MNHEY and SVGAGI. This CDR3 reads CASRPGHSSYEQYF. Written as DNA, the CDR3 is TGTGCCAGCAGACCGGGACATTCATCCTACGAGCAGTACTTC.

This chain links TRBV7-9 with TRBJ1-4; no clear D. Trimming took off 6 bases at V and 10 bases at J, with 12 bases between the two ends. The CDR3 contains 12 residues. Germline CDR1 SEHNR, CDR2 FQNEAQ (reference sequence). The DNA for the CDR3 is TGTGCCAGCAGACTCGAGCGGAGAAAACTGTTTTTT. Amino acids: CASRLERRKLFF.

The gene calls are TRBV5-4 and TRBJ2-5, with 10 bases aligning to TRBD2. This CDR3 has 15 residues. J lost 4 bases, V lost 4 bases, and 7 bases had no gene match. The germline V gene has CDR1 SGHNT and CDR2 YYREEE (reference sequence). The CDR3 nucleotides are TGTGCCAGCAGCGACCTAGCGGGGGTAGGAGAGACCCAGTACTTC. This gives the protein CASSDLAGVGETQYF.

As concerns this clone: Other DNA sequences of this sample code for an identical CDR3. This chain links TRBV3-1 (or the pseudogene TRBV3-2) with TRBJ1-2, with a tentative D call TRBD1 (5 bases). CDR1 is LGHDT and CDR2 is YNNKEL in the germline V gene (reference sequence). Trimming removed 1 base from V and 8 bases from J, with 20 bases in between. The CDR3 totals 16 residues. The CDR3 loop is CASSQVGGPGGVGYTF. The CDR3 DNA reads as TGTGCCAGCAGCCAAGTTGGTGGTCCGGGGGGGGTAGGCTACACCTTC.

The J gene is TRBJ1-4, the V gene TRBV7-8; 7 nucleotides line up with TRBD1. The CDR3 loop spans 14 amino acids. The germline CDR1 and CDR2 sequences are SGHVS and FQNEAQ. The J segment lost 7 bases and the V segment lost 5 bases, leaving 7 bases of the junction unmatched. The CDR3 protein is CASSPGTVGEKLFF. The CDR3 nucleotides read TGTGCCAGCAGCCCTGGGACAGTCGGTGAAAAACTGTTTTTT.

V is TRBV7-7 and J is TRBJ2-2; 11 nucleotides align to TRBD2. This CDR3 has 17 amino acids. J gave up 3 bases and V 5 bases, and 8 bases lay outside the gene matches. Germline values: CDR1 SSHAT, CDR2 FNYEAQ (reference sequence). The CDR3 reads CASSHLTSGIDTGELFF. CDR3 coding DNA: TGTGCCAGCAGCCATCTGACTAGCGGGATCGACACCGGGGAGCTGTTTTTT.

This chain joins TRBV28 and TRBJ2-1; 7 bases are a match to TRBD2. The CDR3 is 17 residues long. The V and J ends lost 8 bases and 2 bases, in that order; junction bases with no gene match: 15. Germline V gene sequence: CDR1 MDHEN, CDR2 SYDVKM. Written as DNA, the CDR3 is TGTGCCAGCGGCACCCCCGGAACTAGCGTAGCCTACAATGAGCAGTTCTTC. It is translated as CASGTPGTSVAYNEQFF.

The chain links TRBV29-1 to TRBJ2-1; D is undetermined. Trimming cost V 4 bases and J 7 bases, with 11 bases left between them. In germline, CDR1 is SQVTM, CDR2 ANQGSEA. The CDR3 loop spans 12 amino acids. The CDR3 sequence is CSVVLVGNEQFF. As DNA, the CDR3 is TGCAGCGTTGTGCTAGTTGGGAATGAGCAGTTCTTC.

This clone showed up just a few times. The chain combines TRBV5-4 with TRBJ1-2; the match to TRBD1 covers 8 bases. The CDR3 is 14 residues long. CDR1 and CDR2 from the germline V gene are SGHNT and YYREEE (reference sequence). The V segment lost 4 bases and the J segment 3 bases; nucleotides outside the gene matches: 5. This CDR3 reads CASSPPGGDYGYTF. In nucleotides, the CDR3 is TGTGCCAGCAGCCCGCCAGGGGGCGACTATGGCTACACCTTC.

CDR3 amino acids: CASSELAGSQETQYF. The CDR3, as DNA: TGTGCCAGCAGTGAACTCGCAGGGTCGCAAGAGACCCAGTACTTC. This rearrangement joins TRBV6-1 to TRBJ2-5; the D gene is possibly TRBD1 (5 bases). The CDR3 is 15 residues long. Trimming removed 2 bases from V and 2 bases from J, with 12 bases in between. Germline-derived CDR1 and CDR2 are MNHNS and SASEGT.

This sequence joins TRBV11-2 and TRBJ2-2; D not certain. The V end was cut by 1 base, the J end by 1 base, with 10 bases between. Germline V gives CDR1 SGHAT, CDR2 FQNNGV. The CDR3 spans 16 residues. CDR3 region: CASSLVQVRNTGELFF. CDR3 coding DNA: TGTGCCAGCAGCTTAGTTCAGGTTAGGAACACCGGGGAGCTGTTTTTT.

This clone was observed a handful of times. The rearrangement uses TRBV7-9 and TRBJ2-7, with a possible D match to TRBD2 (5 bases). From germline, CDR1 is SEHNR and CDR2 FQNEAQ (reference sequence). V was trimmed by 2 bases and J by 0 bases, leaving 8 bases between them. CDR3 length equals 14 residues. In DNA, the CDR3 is TGTGCCAGCAGCTTAATGGGGAGCTCCTACGAGCAGTACTTC. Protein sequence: CASSLMGSSYEQYF.

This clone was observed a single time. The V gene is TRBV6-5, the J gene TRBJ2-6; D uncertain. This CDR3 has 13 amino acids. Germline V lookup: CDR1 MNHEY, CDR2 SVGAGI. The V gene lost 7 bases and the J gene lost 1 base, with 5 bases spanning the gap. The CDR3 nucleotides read TGTGCCAGCACCCAGTCTGGGGCCAACGTCCTGACTTTC. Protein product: CASTQSGANVLTF.